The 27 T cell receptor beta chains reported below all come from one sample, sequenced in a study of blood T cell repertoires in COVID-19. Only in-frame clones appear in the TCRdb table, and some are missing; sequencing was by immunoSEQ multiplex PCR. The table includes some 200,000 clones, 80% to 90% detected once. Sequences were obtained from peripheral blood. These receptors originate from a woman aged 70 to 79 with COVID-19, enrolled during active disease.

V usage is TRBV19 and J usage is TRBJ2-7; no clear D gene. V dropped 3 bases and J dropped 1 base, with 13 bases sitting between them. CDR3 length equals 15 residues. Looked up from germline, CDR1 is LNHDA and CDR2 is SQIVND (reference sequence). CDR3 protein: CASSISTEISYEQYF. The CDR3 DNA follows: TGTGCCAGTAGTATCTCGACGGAGATTTCCTACGAGCAGTACTTC.

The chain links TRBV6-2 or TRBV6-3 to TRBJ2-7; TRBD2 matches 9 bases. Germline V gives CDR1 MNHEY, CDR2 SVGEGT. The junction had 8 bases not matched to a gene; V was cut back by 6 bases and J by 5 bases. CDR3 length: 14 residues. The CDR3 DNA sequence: TGTGCCAGCAGCGATACTAGCGGGTACGACGAGCAGTACTTC. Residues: CASSDTSGYDEQYF.

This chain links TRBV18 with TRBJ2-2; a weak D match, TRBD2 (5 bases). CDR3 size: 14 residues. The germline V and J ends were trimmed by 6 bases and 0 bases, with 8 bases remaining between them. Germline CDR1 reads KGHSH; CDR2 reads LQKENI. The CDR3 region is CASSEVANTGELFF. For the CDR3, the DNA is TGTGCCAGCTCGGAGGTCGCGAACACCGGGGAGCTGTTTTTT. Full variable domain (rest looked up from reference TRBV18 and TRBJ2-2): NAGVMQNPRHLVRRRGQEARLRCSPMKGHSHVYWYRQLPEEGLKFMVYLQKENIIDESGMPKERFSAEFPKEGPSILRIQQVVRGDSAAYFCASSEVANTGELFFGEGSRLTVL.

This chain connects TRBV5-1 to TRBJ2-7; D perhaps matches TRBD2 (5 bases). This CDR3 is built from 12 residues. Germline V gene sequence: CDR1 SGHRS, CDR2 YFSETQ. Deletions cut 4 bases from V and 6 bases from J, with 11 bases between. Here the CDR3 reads CASSRRGSEQYF. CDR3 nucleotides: TGCGCCAGCAGCCGCCGGGGAAGCGAGCAGTACTTC.

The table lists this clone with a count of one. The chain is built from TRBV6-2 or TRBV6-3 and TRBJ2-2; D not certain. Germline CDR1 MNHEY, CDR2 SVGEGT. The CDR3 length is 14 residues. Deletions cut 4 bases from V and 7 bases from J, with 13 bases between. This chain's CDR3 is CASSSQPEVGELFF. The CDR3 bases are TGTGCCAGCAGTTCTCAACCTGAGGTCGGGGAGCTGTTTTTT.

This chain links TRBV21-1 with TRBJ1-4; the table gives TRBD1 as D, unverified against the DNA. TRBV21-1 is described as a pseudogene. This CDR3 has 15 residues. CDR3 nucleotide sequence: TGTGCCAGCTCCCTAACCAGGGGGCGCGCTGAAAAACTGTTTTTT. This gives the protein CASSLTRGRAEKLFF.

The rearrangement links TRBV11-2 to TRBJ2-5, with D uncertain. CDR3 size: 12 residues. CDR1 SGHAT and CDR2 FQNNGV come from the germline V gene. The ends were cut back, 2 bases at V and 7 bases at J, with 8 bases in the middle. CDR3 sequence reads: CASSLSLGTQYF. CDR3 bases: TGTGCCAGCAGCTTATCGCTCGGGACCCAGTACTTC.

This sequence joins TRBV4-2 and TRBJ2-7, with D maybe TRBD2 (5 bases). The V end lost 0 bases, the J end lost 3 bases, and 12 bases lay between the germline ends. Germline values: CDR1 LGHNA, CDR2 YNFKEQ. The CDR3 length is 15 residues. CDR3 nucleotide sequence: TGTGCCAGCAGCCAAGATTTGCGTAGCGACTACGAGCAGTACTTC. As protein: CASSQDLRSDYEQYF.

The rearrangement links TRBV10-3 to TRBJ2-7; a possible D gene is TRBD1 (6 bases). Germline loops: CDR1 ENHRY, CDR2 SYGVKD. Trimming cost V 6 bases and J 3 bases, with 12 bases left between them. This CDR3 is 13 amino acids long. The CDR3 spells CAISYEQGYEQYF. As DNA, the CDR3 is TGTGCCATCAGCTACGAACAGGGCTACGAGCAGTACTTC.

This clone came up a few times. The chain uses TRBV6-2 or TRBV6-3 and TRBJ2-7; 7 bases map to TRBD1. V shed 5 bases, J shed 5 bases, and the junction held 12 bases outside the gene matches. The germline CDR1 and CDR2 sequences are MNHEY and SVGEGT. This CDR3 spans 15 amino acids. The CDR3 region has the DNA TGTGCCAGCAGTGGCGACAGGGTTCGGGTCGACGAGCAGTACTTC. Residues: CASSGDRVRVDEQYF.

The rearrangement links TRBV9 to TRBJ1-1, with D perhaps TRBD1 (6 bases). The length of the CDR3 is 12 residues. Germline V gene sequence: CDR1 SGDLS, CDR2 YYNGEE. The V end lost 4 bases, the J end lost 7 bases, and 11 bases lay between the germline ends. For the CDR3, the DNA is TGTGCCAGCAGCAGACCACAGGGTGAAGCTTTCTTT. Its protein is CASSRPQGEAFF.

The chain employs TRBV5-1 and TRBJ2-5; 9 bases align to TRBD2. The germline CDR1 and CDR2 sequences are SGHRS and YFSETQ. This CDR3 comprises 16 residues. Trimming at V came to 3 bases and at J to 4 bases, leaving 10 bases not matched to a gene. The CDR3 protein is CASSSPLAGARETQYF. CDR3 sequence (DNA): TGCGCCAGCAGCTCCCCTTTAGCGGGAGCACGAGAGACCCAGTACTTC.

In DNA, the CDR3 is TGTGCCAGCAGCTTAAGGAGGCGGGAGATCTTCAATGAGCAGTTCTTC. Its protein product is CASSLRRREIFNEQFF. The V and J genes are TRBV11-2 and TRBJ2-1; 7 bases line up with TRBD2. CDR1 and CDR2 (germline): SGHAT, FQNNGV. This CDR3 is built from 16 residues. V gave up 2 bases and J gave up 6 bases; unmatched junction bases: 10.

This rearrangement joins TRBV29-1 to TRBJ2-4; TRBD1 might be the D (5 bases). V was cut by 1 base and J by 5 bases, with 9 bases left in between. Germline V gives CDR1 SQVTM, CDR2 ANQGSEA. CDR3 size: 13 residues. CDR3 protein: CSVEAGLENIQYF. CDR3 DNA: TGCAGCGTTGAAGCAGGGCTTGAAAACATTCAGTACTTC.

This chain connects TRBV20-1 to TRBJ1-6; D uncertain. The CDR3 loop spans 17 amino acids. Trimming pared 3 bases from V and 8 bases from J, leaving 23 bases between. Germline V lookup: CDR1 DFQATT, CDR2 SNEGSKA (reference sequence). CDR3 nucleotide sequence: TGCAGTGCTAGTTCTTTTGGAGTTACACGACCCCATTCACCCCTCCACTTT. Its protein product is CSASSFGVTRPHSPLHF.

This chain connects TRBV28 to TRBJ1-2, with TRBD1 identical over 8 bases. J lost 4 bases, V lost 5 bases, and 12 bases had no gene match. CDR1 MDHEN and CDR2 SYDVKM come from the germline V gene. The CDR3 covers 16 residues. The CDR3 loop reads CASSLAGGTGGYGYTF. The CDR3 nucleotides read TGTGCCAGCAGTCTCGCAGGGGGCACGGGTGGCTATGGCTACACCTTC.

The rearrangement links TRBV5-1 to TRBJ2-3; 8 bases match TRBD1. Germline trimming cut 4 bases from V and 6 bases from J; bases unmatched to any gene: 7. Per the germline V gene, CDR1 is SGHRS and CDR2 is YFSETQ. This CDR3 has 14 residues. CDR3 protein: CASSVTGDSDTQYF. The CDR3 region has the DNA TGCGCCAGCAGCGTGACAGGGGACTCGGATACGCAGTATTTT.

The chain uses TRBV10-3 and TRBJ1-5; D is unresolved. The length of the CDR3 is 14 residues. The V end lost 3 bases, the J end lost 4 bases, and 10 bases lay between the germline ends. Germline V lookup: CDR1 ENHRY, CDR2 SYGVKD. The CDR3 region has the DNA TGTGCCATCAGTGAAGGTACAGAGAATCAGCCCCAGCATTTT. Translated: CAISEGTENQPQHF.

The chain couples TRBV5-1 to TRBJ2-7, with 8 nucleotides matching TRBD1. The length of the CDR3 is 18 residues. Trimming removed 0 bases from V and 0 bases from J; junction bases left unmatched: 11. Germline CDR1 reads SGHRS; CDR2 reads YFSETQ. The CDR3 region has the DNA TGCGCCAGCAGCTTGGCCTTCGGGACAGGACTCACCTCCTACGAGCAGTACTTC. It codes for CASSLAFGTGLTSYEQYF.

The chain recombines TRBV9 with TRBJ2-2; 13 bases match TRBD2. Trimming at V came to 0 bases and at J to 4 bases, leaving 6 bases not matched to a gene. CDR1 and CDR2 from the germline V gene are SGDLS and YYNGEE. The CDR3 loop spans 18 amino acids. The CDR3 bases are TGTGCCAGCAGCGTAGGGACTAGCGGGAGATTGGGCACCGGGGAGCTGTTTTTT. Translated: CASSVGTSGRLGTGELFF.

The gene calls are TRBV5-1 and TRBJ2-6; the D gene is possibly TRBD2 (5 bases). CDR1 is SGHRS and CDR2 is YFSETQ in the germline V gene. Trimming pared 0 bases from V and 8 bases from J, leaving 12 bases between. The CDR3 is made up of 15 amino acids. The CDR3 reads CASSLDRGFTNVLTF. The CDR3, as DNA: TGCGCCAGCAGCTTGGATAGAGGGTTCACCAACGTCCTGACTTTC. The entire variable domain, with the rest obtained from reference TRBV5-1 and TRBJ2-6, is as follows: KAGVTQTPRYLIKTRGQQVTLSCSPISGHRSVSWYQQTPGQGLQFLFEYFSETQRNKGNFPGRFSGRQFSNSRSEMNVSTLELGDSALYLCASSLDRGFTNVLTFGAGSRLTVL.

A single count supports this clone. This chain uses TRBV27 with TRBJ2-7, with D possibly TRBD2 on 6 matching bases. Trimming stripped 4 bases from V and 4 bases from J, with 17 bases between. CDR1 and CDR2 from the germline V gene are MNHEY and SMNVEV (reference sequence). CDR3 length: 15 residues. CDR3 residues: CASSSGGAGKYEQYF. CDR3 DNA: TGTGCCAGCAGTTCAGGTGGGGCGGGAAAATACGAGCAGTACTTC.

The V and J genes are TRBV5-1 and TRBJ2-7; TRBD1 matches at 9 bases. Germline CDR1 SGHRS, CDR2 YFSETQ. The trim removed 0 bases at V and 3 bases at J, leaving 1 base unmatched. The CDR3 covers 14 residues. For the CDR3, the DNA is TGCGCCAGCAGCTTGGTGGGACAGGGCTACGAGCAGTACTTC. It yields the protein CASSLVGQGYEQYF.

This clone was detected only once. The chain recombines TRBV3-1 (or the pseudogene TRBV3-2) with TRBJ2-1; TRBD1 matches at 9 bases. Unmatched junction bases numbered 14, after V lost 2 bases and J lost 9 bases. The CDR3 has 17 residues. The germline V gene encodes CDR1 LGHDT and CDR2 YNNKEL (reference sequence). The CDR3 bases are TGTGCCAGCAGCCAACTCCCCGTGGGACAGGGAGTGGTTGAGCAGTTCTTC. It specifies CASSQLPVGQGVVEQFF.

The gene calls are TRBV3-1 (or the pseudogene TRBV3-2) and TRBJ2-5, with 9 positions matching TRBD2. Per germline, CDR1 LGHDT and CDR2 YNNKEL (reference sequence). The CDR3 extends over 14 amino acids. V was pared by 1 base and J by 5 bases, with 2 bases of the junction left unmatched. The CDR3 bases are TGTGCCAGCAGCCAAGGAGCGGGAGGTGAGACCCAGTACTTC. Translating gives CASSQGAGGETQYF.

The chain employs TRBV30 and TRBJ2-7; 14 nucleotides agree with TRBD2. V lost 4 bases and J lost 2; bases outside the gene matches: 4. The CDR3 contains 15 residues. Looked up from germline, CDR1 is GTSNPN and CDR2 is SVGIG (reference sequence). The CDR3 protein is CAWKRLAGGAYEQYF. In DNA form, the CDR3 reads TGTGCCTGGAAGAGACTAGCGGGAGGGGCCTACGAGCAGTACTTC. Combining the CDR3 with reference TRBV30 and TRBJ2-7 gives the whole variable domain SQTIHQWPATLVQPVGSPLSLECTVEGTSNPNLYWYRQAAGRGLQLLFYSVGIGQISSEVPQNLSASRPQDRQFILSSKKLLLSDSGFYLCAWKRLAGGAYEQYFGPGTRLTVT.

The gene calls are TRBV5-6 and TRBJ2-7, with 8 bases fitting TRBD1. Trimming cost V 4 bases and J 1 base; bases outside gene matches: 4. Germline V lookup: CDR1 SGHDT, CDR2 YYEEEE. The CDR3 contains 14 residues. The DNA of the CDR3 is TGTGCCAGCAGCGTCGGGACAGGTTCCTACGAGCAGTACTTC. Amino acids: CASSVGTGSYEQYF. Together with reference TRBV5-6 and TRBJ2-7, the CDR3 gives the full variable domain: DAGVTQSPTHLIKTRGQQVTLRCSPKSGHDTVSWYQQALGQGPQFIFQYYEEEERQRGNFPDRFSGHQFPNYSSELNVNALLLGDSALYLCASSVGTGSYEQYFGPGTRLTVT.